This TCR beta chain was captured by sequencing in a study of cytomegalovirus exposure and HLA in healthy donors. Findings and caveats of the study: Differences between HLA loci emerged in a later analysis of TCR association rates, with DRB1 most and HLA-C fewest.

The CDR3 sequence is 16 residues long. Germline values: CDR1 MNHNY, CDR2 SVGAGI (reference sequence). Deletions cut 4 bases from V and 3 bases from J, with 18 bases between. When sampled, the donors appeared nominally healthy, though they likely had unrecorded immune exposures. As for this clone: The antigen remains unidentified.

The PCR was carried out with 60 Vbeta primers and 13 Jbeta primers. Under the authors' procedure: In a later analysis, 60 million to 90 million unique TCR beta chains included roughly 11 million shared by two or more donors. Profiling relied on immunoSEQ multiplex PCR, and the TCRdb table lists in-frame clones only, not all of them. That table supplies the V and J calls and clone size; D and trimming were determined from the DNA. This sample carries about 140,000 clones, about 80% of them seen once, and the ten largest clones take more than 1.5%. Sequences were obtained from PBMCs. V and J are TRBV6-6 and TRBJ1-1; possibly TRBD1 for D (6 bases). The TCR was taken from a middle-aged woman in good health and CMV-seronegative. The CDR3 bases are TGTGCCAGCAGTTTTATAGTAGAACAGGGAGACACTGAAGCTTTCTTT. It translates to CASSFIVEQGDTEAFF.